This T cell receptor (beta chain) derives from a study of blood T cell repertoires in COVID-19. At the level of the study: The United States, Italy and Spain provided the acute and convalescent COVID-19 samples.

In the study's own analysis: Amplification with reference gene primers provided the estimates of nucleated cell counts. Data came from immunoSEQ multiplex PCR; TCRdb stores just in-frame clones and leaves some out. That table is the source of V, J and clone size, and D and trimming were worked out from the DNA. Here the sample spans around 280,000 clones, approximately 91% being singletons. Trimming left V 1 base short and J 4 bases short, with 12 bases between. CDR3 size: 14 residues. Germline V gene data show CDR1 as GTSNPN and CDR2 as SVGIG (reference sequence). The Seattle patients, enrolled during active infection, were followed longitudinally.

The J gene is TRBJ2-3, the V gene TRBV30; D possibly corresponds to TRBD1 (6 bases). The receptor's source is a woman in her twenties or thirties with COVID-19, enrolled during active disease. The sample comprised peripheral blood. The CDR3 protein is CAWSAGPGADTQYF. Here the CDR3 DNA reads TGTGCCTGGAGTGCGGGGCCAGGGGCAGATACGCAGTATTTT.